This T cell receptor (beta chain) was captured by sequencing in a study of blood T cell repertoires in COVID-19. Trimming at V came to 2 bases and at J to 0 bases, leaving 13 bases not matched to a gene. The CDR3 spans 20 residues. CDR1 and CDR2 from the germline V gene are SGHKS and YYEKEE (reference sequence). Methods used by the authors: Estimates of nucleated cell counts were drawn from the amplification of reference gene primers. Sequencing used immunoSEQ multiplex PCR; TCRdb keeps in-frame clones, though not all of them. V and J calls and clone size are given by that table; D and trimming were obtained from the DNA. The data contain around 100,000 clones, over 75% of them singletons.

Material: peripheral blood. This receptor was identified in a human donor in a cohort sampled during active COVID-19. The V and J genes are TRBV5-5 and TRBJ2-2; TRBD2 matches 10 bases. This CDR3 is CASSFLPLERGGPNTGELFF. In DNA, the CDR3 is TGTGCCAGCAGCTTTTTGCCCCTAGAGCGGGGGGGACCGAACACCGGGGAGCTGTTTTTT. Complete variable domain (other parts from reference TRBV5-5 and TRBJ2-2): DAGVTQSPTHLIKTRGQQVTLRCSPISGHKSVSWYQQVLGQGPQFIFQYYEKEERGRGNFPDRFSARQFPNYSSELNVNALLLGDSALYLCASSFLPLERGGPNTGELFFGEGSRLTVL.